These 21 T cell receptor beta chains originate from one sample sequenced in a study of cytomegalovirus exposure and HLA in healthy donors. Primers for the PCR totalled 60 Vbeta and 13 Jbeta. The assay was immunoSEQ multiplex PCR, and TCRdb's table has in-frame clones only and misses some. Of tens of thousands of clones listed, about 79% were seen once; the top ten hold 1.5% to 2%. The specimen sequenced was PBMCs. These receptor sequences come from a man aged 40-55 years in good health and CMV-seronegative.

J is TRBJ1-2 and V is TRBV5-4; 8 positions match TRBD1. CDR3 length equals 17 residues. The ends lost 1 base at V and 5 bases at J; junction bases unmatched: 13. Germline CDR1 SGHNT, CDR2 YYREEE (reference sequence). The CDR3 bases are TGTGCCAGCAGCTTGAGTTTTTGGGACAGGACCTTATATGGCTACACCTTC. Protein: CASSLSFWDRTLYGYTF.

The chain links TRBV2 to TRBJ1-2; 8 bases are a match to TRBD1. V dropped 0 bases and J dropped 2; count of bases not matched to a gene: 14. The CDR3 has 19 residues. Germline V CDR1 and CDR2: SNHLY, FYNNEI. CDR3 DNA sequence: TGTGCCAGCAGTGAAGCCCCCTATTTGCGCAGGGGGCACAACTATGGCTACACCTTC. This codes for CASSEAPYLRRGHNYGYTF.

The chain couples TRBV5-6 to TRBJ2-7, with TRBD1 identical over 7 bases. Germline V lookup: CDR1 SGHDT, CDR2 YYEEEE. This CDR3 has 16 amino acids. Trimming took 0 bases from V and 2 from J; bases not matched to a gene: 8. Here the CDR3 reads CASSLDAWGQTYEQYF. The CDR3 DNA is TGTGCCAGCAGCTTGGACGCTTGGGGACAGACCTACGAGCAGTACTTC.

V and J are TRBV14 and TRBJ2-1; D is possibly TRBD1 (6 bases). The V end was cut by 3 bases, the J end by 9 bases, with 18 bases between. CDR3 length: 15 residues. CDR1 SGHDN and CDR2 FVKESK come from the germline V gene. The CDR3 reads CASSQEFTGKSEQFF. DNA of the CDR3: TGTGCCAGCAGCCAGGAGTTTACAGGGAAGAGTGAGCAGTTCTTC.

The chain combines TRBV9 with TRBJ1-3; 7 nucleotides match TRBD1. Germline CDR1 is SGDLS and CDR2 is YYNGEE. The CDR3 extends over 14 amino acids. The junction had 1 base not matched to a gene; V was cut back by 4 bases and J by 0 bases. CDR3 bases: TGTGCCAGCAGCCCAGGGGGCTCTGGAAACACCATATATTTT. Translated: CASSPGGSGNTIYF. The complete variable domain, with remaining parts taken from reference TRBV9 and TRBJ1-3, reads DSGVTQTPKHLITATGQRVTLRCSPRSGDLSVYWYQQSLDQGLQFLIQYYNGEERAKGNILERFSAQQFPDLHSELNLSSLELGDSALYFCASSPGGSGNTIYFGEGSWLTVV.

This clone was counted once. The V call is TRBV2, the J call TRBJ2-3; D is perhaps TRBD2 (5 bases). The length of the CDR3 is 16 residues. Germline V gene data show CDR1 as SNHLY and CDR2 as FYNNEI. Trimming took 6 bases from V and 9 from J, leaving 25 bases between them. CDR3 in amino acids: CASRGIAYPAAATQYF. The CDR3 region has the DNA TGTGCCAGCAGGGGTATAGCGTACCCGGCGGCGGCCACGCAGTATTTT.

The chain joins TRBV6-6 to TRBJ1-4; no clear D. CDR1 and CDR2 from the germline V gene are MNHNY and SVGAGI (reference sequence). Trimming took 2 bases from V and 5 from J, leaving 9 bases between them. The CDR3 extends over 14 amino acids. The chain's CDR3 is CASSYQVYNEKLFF. The CDR3 region has the DNA TGTGCCAGCAGTTACCAGGTCTACAATGAAAAACTGTTTTTT.

CDR3 bases: TGTGCCAGCGGAAGGGGGACTAATGAAAAACTGTTTTTT. It yields the protein CASGRGTNEKLFF. The rearrangement joins TRBV28 to TRBJ1-4; D possibly corresponds to TRBD1 (6 bases). V was shortened by 8 bases and J by 2 bases, with 9 bases between the two germline ends. Germline CDR1 reads MDHEN; CDR2 reads SYDVKM. This CDR3 contains 13 residues. Supplemented by reference TRBV28 and TRBJ1-4, the full variable domain reads DVKVTQSSRYLVKRTGEKVFLECVQDMDHENMFWYRQDPGLGLRLIYFSYDVKMKEKGDIPEGYSVSREKKERFSLILESASTNQTSMYLCASGRGTNEKLFFGSGTQLSVL.

CDR3 DNA sequence: TGTGCCAGCAGTGAAGGTTTCGGCATCGGGGTTGAGACCCAGTACTTC. Encoded protein: CASSEGFGIGVETQYF. The rearrangement links TRBV6-1 to TRBJ2-5; possibly TRBD2 for D (5 bases). The germline gives CDR1 MNHNS, CDR2 SASEGT. V dropped 1 base and J dropped 5 bases, with 17 bases sitting between them. This CDR3 comprises 16 residues.

Points on this clone: Other DNA sequences in this sample translate to the same CDR3. CDR3 in amino acids: CASSQDRQRNYEQYF. In nucleotides, the CDR3 is TGTGCCAGCAGCCAAGATCGGCAGCGGAACTACGAGCAGTACTTC. The rearrangement links TRBV4-2 to TRBJ2-7; TRBD2 might be the D (5 bases). The V gene lost 0 bases and the J gene lost 3 bases, with 12 bases spanning the gap. Germline V gives CDR1 LGHNA, CDR2 YNFKEQ. The CDR3 length is 15 residues.

In this sample, this clone turned up a few times. The V call is TRBV30, the J call TRBJ2-5; D is undetermined. The ends were cut back, 2 bases at V and 2 bases at J, with 6 bases in the middle. The CDR3 sequence is 12 residues long. Germline CDR1 and CDR2: GTSNPN and SVGIG (reference sequence). The CDR3: CAWSRRQETQYF. CDR3 DNA: TGTGCCTGGAGTCGGCGGCAAGAGACCCAGTACTTC.

The chain links TRBV7-9 to TRBJ1-1; D not certain. CDR3 length equals 14 residues. CDR1 SEHNR and CDR2 FQNEAQ come from the germline V gene (reference sequence). Trimming cost V 1 base and J 1 base, with 7 bases left between them. The CDR3 protein is CASSLGWQNTEAFF. The CDR3 nucleotides are TGTGCCAGCAGCTTAGGTTGGCAGAACACTGAAGCTTTCTTT.

This clone was counted between two and nine times. The chain combines TRBV28 with TRBJ2-5, with 7 bases that match TRBD1. Looked up from germline, CDR1 is MDHEN and CDR2 is SYDVKM. This CDR3 comprises 15 residues. The V and J ends lost 6 bases and 3 bases, in that order; junction bases with no gene match: 10. The CDR3 region has the DNA TGTGCCAGCAGGGAAGGGGGCACTTATGAAGAGACCCAGTACTTC. This sequence encodes CASREGGTYEETQYF.

As for this clone: The junction differs from germline at one of its ends, possibly a read error. The chain is built from TRBV7-9 and TRBJ1-6, with a weak D call TRBD1 (6 bases). Germline lookup yields CDR1 SEHNR and CDR2 FQNEAQ (reference sequence). This CDR3 is 15 amino acids long. The CDR3 reads CSSSLRQVDNSPLHF. The CDR3 nucleotides read TGTTCCAGCAGCTTAAGACAGGTGGATAATTCACCCCTCCACTTT. The variable domain in full, completed from reference TRBV7-9 and TRBJ1-6, reads DTGVSQNPRHKITKRGQNVTFRCDPISEHNRLYWYRQTLGQGPEFLTYFQNEAQLEKSRLLSDRFSAERPKGSFSTLEIQRTEQGDSAMYLCSSSLRQVDNSPLHFGNGTRLTVT.

This chain links TRBV12-1 with TRBJ1-2; TRBD1 is the table's D call, not checked against the DNA. TRBV12-1 is a pseudogene. The CDR3 runs to 17 residues. The CDR3 bases are TGTGCCAGCAGCTTTACGGCAGGGGAACGGGTTAACTATGGCTACACCTTC. Protein sequence: CASSFTAGERVNYGYTF.

V and J are TRBV10-3 and TRBJ1-3, with 9 bases identical to TRBD1. Germline V gene lookup returns CDR1 ENHRY and CDR2 SYGVKD. The V and J ends lost 8 bases and 2 bases, in that order; junction bases with no gene match: 7. The CDR3 sequence is 15 residues long. CDR3 DNA: TGTGCCATCGGAAAACAGGGGGCCGCTGGAAACACCATATATTTT. Translating gives CAIGKQGAAGNTIYF.

The chain combines TRBV12-5 with TRBJ1-1; D unresolved. The CDR3 runs to 14 residues. With 0 bases removed from V and 1 base from J, the gap between germline ends came to 6 bases. Germline V CDR1 and CDR2: LGHNT, FRNRAP. This CDR3 is CASGLVPQNTEAFF. CDR3 coding DNA: TGTGCTAGTGGTTTGGTCCCACAGAACACTGAAGCTTTCTTT. The variable domain in full, with the rest retrieved from reference TRBV12-5 and TRBJ1-1, is DARVTQTPRHKVTEMGQEVTMRCQPILGHNTVFWYRQTMMQGLELLAYFRNRAPLDDSGMPKDRFSAEMPDATLATLKIQPSEPRDSAVYFCASGLVPQNTEAFFGQGTRLTVV.

DNA for the CDR3: TGCGCCAGCAGCGAGGCTAGCGGGCCCTACAATGAGCAGTTCTTC. Its protein product is CASSEASGPYNEQFF. The chain carries TRBV5-1 and TRBJ2-1, with 8 bases aligning to TRBD2. The J segment lost 2 bases and the V segment lost 4 bases, leaving 5 bases of the junction unmatched. The CDR3 has 15 residues. Germline CDR1 and CDR2: SGHRS and YFSETQ.

This clone has a single count. The chain joins TRBV2 to TRBJ2-3; D possibly corresponds to TRBD1 (5 bases). The CDR3 runs 15 residues. Per germline, CDR1 SNHLY and CDR2 FYNNEI. Trimming took 4 bases from V and 0 from J, leaving 11 bases between them. This CDR3 reads CASSGGIGSTDTQYF. In DNA form, the CDR3 reads TGTGCCAGCAGTGGGGGCATTGGTAGCACAGATACGCAGTATTTT.

This chain uses TRBV6-1 with TRBJ2-5; TRBD2 matches 9 bases. The trim removed 6 bases at V and 5 bases at J, leaving 7 bases unmatched. Germline values: CDR1 MNHNS, CDR2 SASEGT. The CDR3 covers 14 residues. The CDR3 sequence is CASRLAGLAETQYF. The DNA for the CDR3 is TGTGCCAGCAGGCTAGCGGGGCTTGCGGAGACCCAGTACTTC.

The J gene is TRBJ2-1, the V gene TRBV6-4; 7 nucleotides line up with TRBD2. The CDR3 runs 16 residues. J gave up 0 bases and V 5 bases, and 7 bases lay outside the gene matches. CDR1 and CDR2 from the germline V gene are MRHNA and SNTAGT. CDR3 nucleotide sequence: TGTGCCAGCAGTCGGGAGGCCAAGAGCTCCTACAATGAGCAGTTCTTC. It translates to CASSREAKSSYNEQFF.